This T cell receptor beta chain stems from a study of beta chain features in type 1 diabetes. This clone showed up just a few times. No antigen is known for it. Study-wide findings and caveats: Cells carrying high TCR expression could end up over-represented when cDNA is sequenced.

This CDR3 contains 16 residues. Germline V gene data show CDR1 as KGHSH and CDR2 as LQKENI. The V segment lost 2 bases and the J segment 2 bases; nucleotides outside the gene matches: 4. Since all of the isolated RNA was reverse transcribed, expressed TCRB transcripts were what got sequenced. Only in-frame clones appear in the TCRdb table, and some are missing; sequencing was by immunoSEQ multiplex PCR. The sample contains about 150,000 clones, roughly 8% of which appear only once. Sequenced sample: central memory CD4+ T cells from blood. This clonotype was sampled from a man between 18 and 35 years old in good health. The genes are TRBV18 and TRBJ2-3, with 10 positions matching TRBD2. The CDR3 sequence: CASSPDLAGDTDTQYF. The DNA for the CDR3 is TGTGCCAGCTCACCAGACCTAGCGGGGGACACAGATACGCAGTATTTT.